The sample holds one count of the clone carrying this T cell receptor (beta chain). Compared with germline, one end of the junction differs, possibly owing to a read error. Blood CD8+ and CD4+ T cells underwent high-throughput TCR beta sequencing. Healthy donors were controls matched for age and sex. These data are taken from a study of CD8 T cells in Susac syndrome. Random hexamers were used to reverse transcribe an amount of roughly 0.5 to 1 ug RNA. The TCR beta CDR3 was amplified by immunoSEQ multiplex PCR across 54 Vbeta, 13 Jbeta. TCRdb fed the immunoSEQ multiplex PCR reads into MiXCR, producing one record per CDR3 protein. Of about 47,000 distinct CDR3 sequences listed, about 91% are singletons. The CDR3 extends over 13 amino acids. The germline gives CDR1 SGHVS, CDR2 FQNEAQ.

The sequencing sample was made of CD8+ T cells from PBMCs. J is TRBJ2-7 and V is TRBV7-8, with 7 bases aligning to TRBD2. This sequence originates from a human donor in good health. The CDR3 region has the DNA TGTGCCAGCAGCCGCACTCCGGGGGGTTACCACTCCTTC. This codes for CASSRTPGGYHSF.